One sample yielded the 31 T cell receptor beta chains listed below, sequenced in a study of beta chain features in type 1 diabetes. Investigators reverse transcribed all isolated RNA, so they sequenced expressed TCRB transcripts. TCRdb keeps only in-frame clones here, not all; method: immunoSEQ multiplex PCR. Altogether tens of thousands of clones are present, roughly 31% being singletons, with the ten largest covering over 0.4%. Specimen: stem cell memory CD4+ T cells from blood. These receptors were collected from a woman aged 18-30 years in good health.

Many counts were recorded for this clone. The rearrangement links TRBV28 to TRBJ2-7; no clear D gene. The V end was cut by 3 bases, the J end by 3 bases, with 3 bases between. CDR1 and CDR2 (germline): MDHEN, SYDVKM. The CDR3 extends over 11 amino acids. The CDR3 here is CASSFSYEQYF. DNA of the CDR3: TGTGCCAGCAGTTTCAGCTACGAGCAGTACTTC.

V is TRBV5-1 and J is TRBJ2-3, with 9 bases fitting TRBD2. CDR1 is SGHRS, CDR2 YFSETQ, per germline. Germline trimming cut 4 bases from V and 2 bases from J; bases unmatched to any gene: 8. The CDR3 spans 16 residues. The CDR3 loop reads CASSIPGLAVTDTQYF. The CDR3 DNA is TGCGCCAGCAGCATTCCGGGACTAGCAGTCACAGATACGCAGTATTTT.

CDR3: CAWSGGRLQGTQYF. The CDR3 DNA is TGTGCCTGGAGTGGTGGGCGGCTACAGGGGACCCAGTACTTC. This chain connects TRBV30 to TRBJ2-5; weak D call: TRBD1 (6 bases). Trimming cost V 1 base and J 7 bases, with 16 bases left between them. The CDR3 loop spans 14 amino acids. Germline V CDR1 and CDR2: GTSNPN, SVGIG (reference sequence).

This clone was recorded a few times. The rearrangement joins TRBV18 to TRBJ1-5; perhaps TRBD1 as D (5 bases). Deletions cut 2 bases from V and 1 base from J, with 9 bases between. In germline, CDR1 is KGHSH, CDR2 LQKENI. This CDR3 comprises 15 residues. CDR3 in DNA: TGTGCCAGCTCACCATACGCAGGGAGCAATCAGCCCCAGCATTTT. Amino acids: CASSPYAGSNQPQHF.

This clone was detected a few times. The chain couples TRBV9 to TRBJ2-3; 7 nucleotides line up with TRBD2. The CDR3 is made up of 15 amino acids. Germline V gives CDR1 SGDLS, CDR2 YYNGEE. V lost 0 bases to trimming and J lost 3 bases; unmatched junction nucleotides: 4. The CDR3 DNA is TGTGCCAGCAGCGTAGACGTGCGGGAGACAGATACGCAGTATTTT. This sequence encodes CASSVDVRETDTQYF.

On this clone: The CDR3 does not close with the conserved phenylalanine or tryptophan, likely indicating a read error. V is TRBV25-1 and J is TRBJ2-2; perhaps TRBD2 as D (5 bases). This CDR3 has 14 residues. V lost 7 bases and J lost 4, with 13 bases in between. From germline, CDR1 is MGHDK and CDR2 SYGVNS. In nucleotides, the CDR3 is TGTGCCAGCACCGAACTAGGAGGCACCGGGGAGCTGTTTTCT. Translating it yields CASTELGGTGELFS.

The chain couples TRBV2 to TRBJ2-3; TRBD2 agrees at 7 bases. The CDR3 is made up of 13 amino acids. The germline V gene has CDR1 SNHLY and CDR2 FYNNEI. V lost 4 bases, J lost 6 bases, and 4 bases stayed unmatched. In nucleotides, the CDR3 is TGTGCCAGCAGTGCGATTAGCGGGGATACGCAGTATTTT. Encoded protein: CASSAISGDTQYF.

Only a few counts were recorded for this clone. The rearrangement links TRBV20-1 to TRBJ1-2; the D gene is possibly TRBD1 (5 bases). CDR3 length: 11 residues. The germline V gene has CDR1 DFQATT and CDR2 SNEGSKA (reference sequence). V lost 3 bases to trimming and J lost 7 bases, with 9 bases between them. The CDR3 region is CSASWQGGYTF. The DNA of the CDR3 is TGCAGTGCTAGCTGGCAGGGTGGCTACACCTTC.

The V call is TRBV6-5, the J call TRBJ2-7; D is possibly TRBD2 (5 bases). Trimming removed 0 bases at V and 3 bases at J, with 12 bases between. The CDR3 has 15 amino acids. Looked up from germline, CDR1 is MNHEY and CDR2 is SVGAGI. The CDR3 DNA sequence: TGTGCCAGCAGTTACTCGATGGCGGGTCTCTACGAGCAGTACTTC. Translated: CASSYSMAGLYEQYF.

The chain recombines TRBV19 with TRBJ1-5; the D gene is possibly TRBD1 (6 bases). The CDR3 has 15 residues. Trimming removed 3 bases from V and 2 bases from J, with 11 bases in between. CDR1 and CDR2 from the germline V gene are LNHDA and SQIVND (reference sequence). CDR3 nucleotides: TGTGCCAGTAGTATTCAACAGGGAGGCAATCAGCCCCAGCATTTT. The encoded protein is CASSIQQGGNQPQHF. The whole variable domain, filled in from reference TRBV19 and TRBJ1-5, reads DGGITQSPKYLFRKEGQNVTLSCEQNLNHDAMYWYRQDPGQGLRLIYYSQIVNDFQKGDIAEGYSVSREKKESFPLTVTSAQKNPTAFYLCASSIQQGGNQPQHFGDGTRLSIL.

V and J are TRBV7-8 and TRBJ2-1, with 9 bases lining up with TRBD2. This CDR3 spans 15 amino acids. J lost 7 bases, V lost 2 bases, and 6 bases had no gene match. Per the germline V gene, CDR1 is SGHVS and CDR2 is FQNEAQ. DNA for the CDR3: TGTGCCAGCAGCTTATCTAGCGGGAATAGTAATGAGCAGTTCTTC. This sequence encodes CASSLSSGNSNEQFF. Looking up the rest from reference TRBV7-8 and TRBJ2-1 gives the full variable domain: GAGVSQSPRYKVAKRGQDVALRCDPISGHVSLFWYQQALGQGPEFLTYFQNEAQLDKSGLPSDRFFAERPEGSVSTLKIQRTQQEDSAVYLCASSLSSGNSNEQFFGPGTRLTVL.

This chain uses TRBV15 with TRBJ2-7; 9 bases match TRBD1. The germline CDR1 and CDR2 sequences are LNHNV and YYDKDF (reference sequence). With 1 base clipped from V and 6 bases from J, the junction kept 7 bases outside the gene matches. This CDR3 spans 15 amino acids. CDR3 residues: CATSRGGTGSGEQYF. The CDR3, as DNA: TGTGCCACCAGCAGAGGGGGGACAGGGTCCGGCGAGCAGTACTTC.

This chain joins TRBV7-9 and TRBJ1-1, with a tentative D call TRBD1 (5 bases). Trimming took off 5 bases at V and 0 bases at J, with 16 bases between the two ends. The germline V gene encodes CDR1 SEHNR and CDR2 FQNEAQ (reference sequence). The CDR3 is made up of 16 amino acids. The CDR3 spells CASSIGGSGMNTEAFF. The CDR3 nucleotides are TGTGCCAGCAGCATCGGGGGGTCAGGGATGAACACTGAAGCTTTCTTT.

The chain links TRBV27 to TRBJ2-5, with a possible D match to TRBD2 (6 bases). V dropped 11 bases and J dropped 4 bases, with 14 bases sitting between them. Germline V gives CDR1 MNHEY, CDR2 SMNVEV (reference sequence). The CDR3 extends over 12 amino acids. In DNA form, the CDR3 reads TGTGCCCAGGTCAGGAGGGGAGAGACCCAGTACTTC. Residues: CAQVRRGETQYF.

The CDR3 nucleotides are TGTGCCAGCAGTTACGGACTGGCCGAGCAGTACTTC. Translating it yields CASSYGLAEQYF. The rearrangement links TRBV5-6 to TRBJ2-7; D might be TRBD2 (5 bases). This CDR3 contains 12 residues. V was trimmed by 5 bases and J by 6 bases, leaving 12 bases between them. The germline CDR1 and CDR2 sequences are SGHDT and YYEEEE. Drawing the rest from reference TRBV5-6 and TRBJ2-7, the complete variable domain is DAGVTQSPTHLIKTRGQQVTLRCSPKSGHDTVSWYQQALGQGPQFIFQYYEEEERQRGNFPDRFSGHQFPNYSSELNVNALLLGDSALYLCASSYGLAEQYFGPGTRLTVT.

This rearrangement joins TRBV7-9 to TRBJ1-1; D might be TRBD1 (5 bases). Germline values: CDR1 SEHNR, CDR2 FQNEAQ (reference sequence). V gave up 5 bases and J gave up 6 bases, with 10 bases separating them. CDR3 length: 12 residues. The CDR3 bases are TGTGCCAGCAGCATAGGGGCAGCTGAAGCTTTCTTT. Protein product: CASSIGAAEAFF.

The chain links TRBV6-1 to TRBJ1-3; 8 positions agree with TRBD1. CDR3 length equals 18 residues. The V gene end was trimmed by 4 bases and the J gene end by 0 bases; junction bases not matched to a gene: 11. In germline, CDR1 is MNHNS, CDR2 SASEGT. The CDR3 coding sequence is TGTGCCAGCAGTGTTCTCGACAGGGGAGGTCGCTCTGGAAACACCATATATTTT. Its translation: CASSVLDRGGRSGNTIYF.

This clone was observed a handful of times. Here the CDR3 reads CAWSKGQGANYGYTF. DNA of the CDR3: TGTGCCTGGAGTAAGGGACAGGGAGCAAACTATGGCTACACCTTC. The rearrangement links TRBV30 to TRBJ1-2; 9 bases map to TRBD1. This CDR3 comprises 15 residues. Looked up from germline, CDR1 is GTSNPN and CDR2 is SVGIG (reference sequence). V gave up 2 bases and J gave up 2 bases; unmatched junction bases: 6.

There are a few counts of this clone. The chain couples TRBV6-4 to TRBJ2-1; 11 bases agree with TRBD2. The CDR3 runs 15 residues. After removal of 3 bases from V and 7 bases from J, the junction contained 5 bases not matched to a gene. The germline V gene has CDR1 MRHNA and CDR2 SNTAGT. The DNA for the CDR3 is TGTGCCAGCAGTGAGAAGTTAGCGGGGGGGAATGAGCAGTTCTTC. Protein sequence: CASSEKLAGGNEQFF.

This clone came up a few times. This chain connects TRBV7-3 to TRBJ2-5; 11 bases map to TRBD1. Germline V lookup: CDR1 SGHTA, CDR2 FQGTGA. With 3 bases clipped from V and 5 bases from J, the junction kept 8 bases outside the gene matches. The CDR3 loop spans 16 amino acids. CDR3: CASSLHGTGGHETQYF. The DNA for the CDR3 is TGTGCCAGCAGCTTGCATGGGACAGGGGGTCACGAGACCCAGTACTTC.

The V and J genes are TRBV19 and TRBJ2-7, with D perhaps TRBD1 (6 bases). Trimming left V 5 bases short and J 2 bases short, with 16 bases between. Germline CDR1 is LNHDA and CDR2 is SQIVND (reference sequence). The CDR3 consists of 15 residues. In DNA form, the CDR3 reads TGTGCCAGTAGTGTGGGGACATTTCTTGCCTACGAGCAGTACTTC. It yields the protein CASSVGTFLAYEQYF.

This clone was found a few times. The rearrangement links TRBV30 to TRBJ1-1; 8 bases are shared with TRBD1. The CDR3 spans 16 residues. Looked up from germline, CDR1 is GTSNPN and CDR2 is SVGIG (reference sequence). The V segment lost 3 bases and the J segment 1 base; nucleotides outside the gene matches: 10. The CDR3 loop reads CAWSPPGGSPNTEAFF. The CDR3 region has the DNA TGTGCCTGGAGCCCCCCAGGGGGCTCACCGAACACTGAAGCTTTCTTT.

This chain connects TRBV6-1 to TRBJ2-1; tentatively, D is TRBD1 (5 bases). The germline V gene encodes CDR1 MNHNS and CDR2 SASEGT. With 7 bases removed from V and 4 bases from J, the gap between germline ends came to 14 bases. The CDR3 loop spans 14 amino acids. The CDR3 here is CASTPIGAYNEQFF. DNA for the CDR3: TGTGCCAGCACCCCTATAGGGGCTTACAATGAGCAGTTCTTC.

The V and J genes are TRBV7-2 and TRBJ1-5; 7 bases are shared with TRBD1. The J segment lost 10 bases and the V segment lost 5 bases, leaving 5 bases of the junction unmatched. The CDR3 sequence is 12 residues long. The V gene's germline CDR1 is SGHTA and CDR2 FQGNSA. CDR3 nucleotides: TGTGCCAGCAGCGAACAGGGGCTACCCCAGCATTTT. This sequence encodes CASSEQGLPQHF.

The chain recombines TRBV18 with TRBJ2-1; 9 nucleotides match TRBD1. Losses at the gene ends were 0 bases for V and 6 bases for J; bases not matched to a gene: 6. Germline V gene sequence: CDR1 KGHSH, CDR2 LQKENI. The length of the CDR3 is 16 residues. This CDR3 reads CASSPPGTGNRNEQFF. Written as DNA, the CDR3 is TGTGCCAGCTCACCACCCGGGACAGGGAATCGCAATGAGCAGTTCTTC.

There are a few counts of this clone. The chain combines TRBV7-9 with TRBJ2-1; 8 bases map to TRBD2. The germline CDR1 and CDR2 sequences are SEHNR and FQNEAQ (reference sequence). The V and J ends lost 2 bases and 4 bases, in that order; junction bases with no gene match: 4. The CDR3 sequence is 15 residues long. The CDR3 DNA sequence: TGTGCCAGCAGCTTAAGCGGGAGTCAATACAATGAGCAGTTCTTC. Amino acid sequence: CASSLSGSQYNEQFF.

The V gene is TRBV9, the J gene TRBJ2-3; TRBD1 agrees at 7 bases. The V and J ends lost 3 bases and 6 bases, in that order; junction bases with no gene match: 10. In germline, CDR1 is SGDLS, CDR2 YYNGEE. The CDR3 consists of 15 residues. Here the CDR3 DNA reads TGTGCCAGCAGCGCCGAGGGGGCTAGATGGGATACGCAGTATTTT. This encodes CASSAEGARWDTQYF.

V and J are TRBV7-6 and TRBJ2-5; no clear D. Deletions cut 2 bases from V and 4 bases from J, with 8 bases between. This CDR3 region has 13 residues. The germline V gene encodes CDR1 SGHVS and CDR2 FNYEAQ. The CDR3 loop is CASSLSPGETQYF. The CDR3 region has the DNA TGTGCCAGCAGCTTAAGCCCGGGAGAGACCCAGTACTTC. The full variable domain, with the rest looked up from reference TRBV7-6 and TRBJ2-5, is GAGVSQSPRYKVTKRGQDVALRCDPISGHVSLYWYRQALGQGPEFLTYFNYEAQQDKSGLPNDRFSAERPEGSISTLTIQRTEQRDSAMYRCASSLSPGETQYFGPGTRLLVL.

This clone came up a few times. V gene TRBV4-3 combines with J gene TRBJ1-2; the D is unclear. The CDR3 is 14 residues long. Per the germline V gene, CDR1 is LGHNA and CDR2 is YSLEER. V lost 1 base, J lost 5 bases, and 11 bases lay in between. The CDR3 reads CASSQGYSGYGYTF. The CDR3 nucleotides are TGCGCCAGCAGCCAAGGTTATTCGGGGTATGGCTACACCTTC.

The chain has TRBV29-1 and TRBJ1-5, with TRBD1 as a possible D gene (6 bases). The CDR3 has 12 amino acids. CDR1 SQVTM and CDR2 ANQGSEA come from the germline V gene. V was pared by 7 bases and J by 0 bases, with 7 bases between. CDR3 residues: CSAGDSNQPQHF. The CDR3 region has the DNA TGCAGCGCAGGGGATAGCAATCAGCCCCAGCATTTT.

In regard to this clone: This sample includes further DNA sequences coding for the same CDR3. This sequence joins TRBV5-1 and TRBJ2-1; D is undetermined. Germline loops: CDR1 SGHRS, CDR2 YFSETQ. There are 13 residues in the CDR3. Trimming took off 0 bases at V and 4 bases at J, with 5 bases between the two ends. For the CDR3, the DNA is TGCGCCAGCAGCTTGGGAGCTTACAATGAGCAGTTCTTC. Translation gives CASSLGAYNEQFF.